Below, 21 T cell receptor beta chains from the same sample are listed, as sequenced in a study of shared clonotypes between healthy human individuals. The protocol was immunoSEQ multiplex PCR, while the TCRdb copy is restricted to in-frame clones and leaves out a portion. This table holds about 1.5 million clones, 96% found once. Sequenced sample: naive CD4+ T cells sorted from blood. The subset denotes: CD45RA+ positively selected. The receptors here all came from a man aged 25-45 years in good health.

The V gene is TRBV28, the J gene TRBJ1-5; D is perhaps TRBD1 (6 bases). The CDR3 runs to 16 residues. Trimming stripped 1 base from V and 4 bases from J, with 14 bases between. Germline CDR1 reads MDHEN; CDR2 reads SYDVKM. CDR3 sequence (DNA): TGTGCCAGCAGTTTATCTGGACAGACCGAGAATCAGCCCCAGCATTTT. Its protein product is CASSLSGQTENQPQHF.

A single count supports this clone. Distinct nucleotide sequences in the sample also encode this CDR3. The V gene is TRBV19, the J gene TRBJ2-7; 8 bases align to TRBD1. The CDR3 sequence is 12 residues long. V lost 4 bases to trimming and J lost 5 bases; unmatched junction nucleotides: 1. Per germline, CDR1 LNHDA and CDR2 SQIVND (reference sequence). CDR3 sequence reads: CASSRTGNEQYF. CDR3 sequence (DNA): TGTGCCAGTAGTAGGACAGGGAACGAGCAGTACTTC.

The chain recombines TRBV6-4 with TRBJ2-2; TRBD1 might be the D (5 bases). V gave up 0 bases and J gave up 1 base, with 12 bases separating them. Per germline, CDR1 MRHNA and CDR2 SNTAGT. The CDR3 is made up of 17 amino acids. The CDR3 DNA reads as TGTGCCAGCAGTGACTCGTTAGGGGCCTTGAACACCGGGGAGCTGTTTTTT. This sequence encodes CASSDSLGALNTGELFF.

The chain links TRBV25-1 to TRBJ2-7; 10 bases map to TRBD1. The germline V gene has CDR1 MGHDK and CDR2 SYGVNS. The J segment lost 4 bases and the V segment lost 5 bases, leaving 5 bases of the junction unmatched. The CDR3 has 14 residues. The CDR3: CASSQTGGWYEQYF. CDR3 nucleotide sequence: TGTGCCAGCAGTCAGACAGGGGGCTGGTACGAGCAGTACTTC.

The chain combines TRBV7-2 with TRBJ2-7, with D maybe TRBD1 (6 bases). The CDR3 contains 14 residues. From germline, CDR1 is SGHTA and CDR2 FQGNSA. Trimming shortened V by 8 bases and J by 3 bases, and 17 bases separated the two germline ends. This CDR3 reads CASSFRGSIYEQYF. CDR3 nucleotides: TGTGCCAGCTCCTTCAGGGGTTCTATCTACGAGCAGTACTTC.

The chain uses TRBV7-5 and TRBJ2-1; the D call TRBD2 from the table was never checked on the DNA. TRBV7-5 is designated a pseudogene. This CDR3 has 15 residues. The chain's CDR3 is CARSLIQREYNEQFF. CDR3 in DNA: TGTGCCAGAAGCTTAATCCAGCGGGAGTACAATGAGCAGTTCTTC.

This rearrangement joins TRBV28 to TRBJ2-1; tentative D call: TRBD2 (6 bases). The length of the CDR3 is 15 residues. Germline V gene lookup returns CDR1 MDHEN and CDR2 SYDVKM. V shed 4 bases and J shed 1 base, with 11 bases lying between them. CDR3 sequence: CASSYGGISYNEQFF. In nucleotides, the CDR3 is TGTGCCAGCAGTTATGGGGGGATATCCTACAATGAGCAGTTCTTC.

The genes are TRBV11-1 and TRBJ1-5; D remains unclear. The CDR3 is 13 residues long. V gave up 1 base and J gave up 5 bases, with 6 bases separating them. From germline, CDR1 is SGHAT and CDR2 FQDESV (reference sequence). This CDR3 reads CASSLEADQPQHF. The DNA for the CDR3 is TGTGCCAGCAGCTTAGAAGCGGATCAGCCCCAGCATTTT.

The genes are TRBV19 and TRBJ2-2, with a tentative D call TRBD2 (6 bases). The germline V and J ends were trimmed by 5 bases and 4 bases, with 11 bases remaining between them. Looked up from germline, CDR1 is LNHDA and CDR2 is SQIVND (reference sequence). The CDR3 contains 14 residues. CDR3 coding DNA: TGTGCCAGTAGTGACCCGGGACTCACCGGGGAGCTGTTTTTT. Residues: CASSDPGLTGELFF.

The rearrangement uses TRBV5-1 and TRBJ1-1; D is undetermined. Looked up from germline, CDR1 is SGHRS and CDR2 is YFSETQ. Trimming cost V 3 bases and J 1 base, with 7 bases left between them. CDR3 length: 13 residues. This CDR3 reads CASSSKQNTEAFF. CDR3 nucleotide sequence: TGCGCCAGCAGCTCAAAACAGAACACTGAAGCTTTCTTT.

V gene TRBV11-3 combines with J gene TRBJ1-2; D remains ambiguous. The CDR3 extends over 15 amino acids. The V end lost 5 bases, the J end lost 6 bases, and 19 bases lay between the germline ends. The V gene's germline CDR1 is SGHNT and CDR2 YENEEA. Written as DNA, the CDR3 is TGTGCCAGCAGCCCGAAGTCGGGAGAAAAAAATGGCTACACCTTC. Translated: CASSPKSGEKNGYTF.

The rearrangement uses TRBV5-1 and TRBJ2-2, with no clear D. Looked up from germline, CDR1 is SGHRS and CDR2 is YFSETQ. Trimming shortened V by 0 bases and J by 6 bases, and 12 bases separated the two germline ends. CDR3 length: 15 residues. This chain's CDR3 is CASSLEPLGPGELFF. CDR3 DNA: TGCGCCAGCAGCTTGGAGCCACTGGGTCCCGGGGAGCTGTTTTTT.

The chain employs TRBV10-2 and TRBJ2-7; D unclear. Germline V CDR1 and CDR2: WSHSY, SAAADI. The length of the CDR3 is 17 residues. The V and J ends lost 3 bases and 0 bases respectively, with 18 bases between them. CDR3 in amino acids: CASSDPLPPTRSYEQYF. CDR3 nucleotide sequence: TGCGCCAGCAGTGACCCCCTCCCGCCGACTCGCTCCTACGAGCAGTACTTC.

V is TRBV9 and J is TRBJ1-2, with D possibly matching TRBD1 (6 bases). V was clipped by 6 bases and J by 4 bases, with 10 bases between them. The germline V gene encodes CDR1 SGDLS and CDR2 YYNGEE. This CDR3 is built from 12 residues. The CDR3 DNA follows: TGTGCCAGCAACCGGGACACCTATGGCTACACCTTC. It specifies CASNRDTYGYTF. Full variable domain (outside the CDR3, taken from reference TRBV9 and TRBJ1-2): DSGVTQTPKHLITATGQRVTLRCSPRSGDLSVYWYQQSLDQGLQFLIQYYNGEERAKGNILERFSAQQFPDLHSELNLSSLELGDSALYFCASNRDTYGYTFGSGTRLTVV.

The chain couples TRBV5-1 to TRBJ1-1; 7 nucleotides line up with TRBD1. CDR3 length: 15 residues. Germline trimming cut 4 bases from V and 3 bases from J; bases unmatched to any gene: 9. The germline V gene has CDR1 SGHRS and CDR2 YFSETQ. This CDR3 is CASSHGTAVDTEAFF. CDR3 in DNA: TGCGCCAGCAGCCACGGGACAGCAGTGGACACTGAAGCTTTCTTT.

This chain joins TRBV2 and TRBJ2-3; the D gene is possibly TRBD2 (5 bases). V lost 8 bases, J lost 3 bases, and 15 bases lay in between. Germline V gives CDR1 SNHLY, CDR2 FYNNEI. This CDR3 region has 14 residues. CDR3 loop: CASEQEARTDTQYF. CDR3 nucleotides: TGTGCCAGCGAGCAGGAGGCAAGGACAGATACGCAGTATTTT. Full variable domain (outside the CDR3, taken from reference TRBV2 and TRBJ2-3): EPEVTQTPSHQVTQMGQEVILRCVPISNHLYFYWYRQILGQKVEFLVSFYNNEISEKSEIFDDQFSVERPDGSNFTLKIRSTKLEDSAMYFCASEQEARTDTQYFGPGTRLTVL.

The chain joins TRBV28 to TRBJ2-1; D remains unclear. The germline gives CDR1 MDHEN, CDR2 SYDVKM. With 3 bases removed from V and 2 bases from J, the gap between germline ends came to 11 bases. CDR3 length: 15 amino acids. Here the CDR3 reads CASSFRGFPYNEQFF. The DNA for the CDR3 is TGTGCCAGCAGTTTTCGTGGTTTCCCCTACAATGAGCAGTTCTTC.

V is TRBV2 and J is TRBJ2-3, with D perhaps TRBD1 (5 bases). CDR1 SNHLY and CDR2 FYNNEI come from the germline V gene. The CDR3 has 15 residues. V dropped 3 bases and J dropped 2 bases, with 12 bases sitting between them. Here the CDR3 reads CASSEGRDFTDTQYF. CDR3 nucleotide sequence: TGTGCCAGCAGTGAGGGGCGAGACTTCACAGATACGCAGTATTTT.

The chain joins TRBV21-1 to TRBJ2-6; the tabulated D call, TRBD2, remains unverified against the DNA. TRBV21-1 is designated a pseudogene. This CDR3 has 21 residues. CDR3 sequence (DNA): TGTGCCAGCAGCAAAGAGGGCTTTACGGGGGGCGTCCTCTCTGGGGCCAACGTCCTGACTTTC. Its translation is CASSKEGFTGGVLSGANVLTF.

The chain employs TRBV6-6 and TRBJ2-2; TRBD1 matches at 7 bases. Trimming took 2 bases from V and 5 from J; bases not matched to a gene: 5. The CDR3 runs 15 residues. CDR1 and CDR2 (germline): MNHNY, SVGAGI (reference sequence). CDR3 DNA: TGTGCCAGCAGTTACCGGGACAGTGGGACCGGGGAGCTGTTTTTT. Its protein is CASSYRDSGTGELFF.

The DNA of the CDR3 is TGTGCCAGCCGGGGGACTAGCGGGATCTCGGAGACCCAGTACTTC. Protein product: CASRGTSGISETQYF. The chain employs TRBV6-6 and TRBJ2-5; TRBD2 matches 13 bases. The CDR3 is 15 amino acids. Germline CDR1 and CDR2: MNHNY and SVGAGI (reference sequence). V gave up 8 bases and J gave up 5 bases; unmatched junction bases: 8.